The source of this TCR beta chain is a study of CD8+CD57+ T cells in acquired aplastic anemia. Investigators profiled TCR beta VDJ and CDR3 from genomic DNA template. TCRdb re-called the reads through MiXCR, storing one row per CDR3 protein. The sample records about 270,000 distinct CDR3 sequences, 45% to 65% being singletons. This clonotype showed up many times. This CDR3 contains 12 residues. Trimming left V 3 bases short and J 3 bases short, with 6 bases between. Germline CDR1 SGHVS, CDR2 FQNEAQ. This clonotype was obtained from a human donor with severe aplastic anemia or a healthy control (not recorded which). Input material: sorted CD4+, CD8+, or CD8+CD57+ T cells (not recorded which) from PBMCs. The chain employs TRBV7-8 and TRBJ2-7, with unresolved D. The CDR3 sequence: CASSFGYYEQYF. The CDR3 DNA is TGTGCCAGCAGCTTTGGGTACTACGAGCAGTACTTC.